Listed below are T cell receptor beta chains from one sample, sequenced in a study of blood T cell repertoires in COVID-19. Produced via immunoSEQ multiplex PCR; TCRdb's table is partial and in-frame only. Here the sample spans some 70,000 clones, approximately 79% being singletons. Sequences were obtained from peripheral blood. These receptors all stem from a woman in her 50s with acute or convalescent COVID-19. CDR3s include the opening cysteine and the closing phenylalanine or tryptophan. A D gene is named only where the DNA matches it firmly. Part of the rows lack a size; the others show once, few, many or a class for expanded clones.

CDR3: CASSSIPAAGGGGELFF
DNA: TGTGCCAGCAGCTCAATCCCGGCAGCGGGAGGGGGCGGGGAGCTGTTTTTT
D: TRBD2
V: TRBV11-3
size: NA
J: TRBJ2-2

CDR3: CASSLDFGDSYEQYF
DNA: TGTGCCAGCAGCTTAGATTTTGGAGACTCCTACGAGCAGTACTTC
D: NA
V: TRBV7-3
size: once
J: TRBJ2-7

CDR3: CASSSMTGVDIQYF
DNA: TGTGCCAGCAGCTCGATGACAGGGGTGGACATTCAGTACTTC
D: TRBD1
V: TRBV11-2
size: NA
J: TRBJ2-4

CDR3: CASSRQNVQGMNTEAFF
DNA: TGTGCCAGCAGCCGACAAAACGTACAGGGGATGAACACTGAAGCTTTCTTT
D: TRBD1
V: TRBV2
size: NA
J: TRBJ1-1

CDR3: CASSYSPQGGTEAFF
DNA: TGTGCCAGCAGTTACTCACCCCAGGGTGGGACTGAAGCTTTCTTT
D: NA
V: TRBV6-5
size: NA
J: TRBJ1-1

CDR3: CASSTRASSYEQYF
DNA: TGTGCCAGCTCAACTAGGGCTAGCTCCTACGAGCAGTACTTC
D: NA
V: TRBV18
size: few
J: TRBJ2-7

CDR3: CASSLPRRASYNEQFF
DNA: TGTGCCAGTTCGCTCCCTCGGCGGGCCTCCTACAATGAGCAGTTCTTC
D: NA
V: TRBV19
size: few
J: TRBJ2-1

CDR3: CASSRDRAVDSPLHF
DNA: TGTGCCAGCAGCCGGGACAGGGCGGTCGATTCACCCCTCCACTTT
D: TRBD1
V: TRBV6-5
size: few
J: TRBJ1-6

CDR3: CASSFRLRQGYEQYF
DNA: TGTGCCAGCAGCTTCCGGTTACGACAGGGCTACGAGCAGTACTTC
D: TRBD1
V: TRBV11-3
size: NA
J: TRBJ2-7

CDR3: CAISESTGSSGANVLTF
DNA: TGTGCCATCAGTGAGTCGACAGGCAGCTCTGGGGCCAACGTCCTGACTTTC
D: NA
V: TRBV10-3
size: NA
J: TRBJ2-6

CDR3: CASSPPEWRSEQYF
DNA: TGTGCCAGCAGCCCACCCGAATGGCGGAGCGAGCAGTACTTC
D: NA
V: TRBV14
size: NA
J: TRBJ2-7

CDR3: CASSLIFHTGELFF
DNA: TGTGCCAGCAGCTTAATATTTCACACCGGGGAGCTGTTTTTT
D: NA
V: TRBV11-1
size: NA
J: TRBJ2-2

CDR3: CASSSLAGGYNEQFF
DNA: TGTGCCAGCAGCTCCTTAGCGGGAGGCTACAATGAGCAGTTCTTC
D: TRBD2
V: TRBV7-3
size: NA
J: TRBJ2-1

CDR3: CASSPPGQNYGYTF
DNA: TGTGCCAGCAGCCCACCGGGACAGAACTATGGCTACACCTTC
D: TRBD1
V: TRBV5-6
size: few
J: TRBJ1-2

CDR3: CSAVRGQGYTF
DNA: TGCAGTGCTGTCAGGGGGCAGGGCTACACCTTC
D: TRBD1
V: TRBV20-1
size: NA
J: TRBJ1-2

CDR3: CASSQDRGKQYF
DNA: TGTGCCAGCAGCCAAGATCGGGGGAAGCAGTACTTC
D: NA
V: TRBV3-1/TRBV3-2
size: NA
J: TRBJ2-7

CDR3: CASGKAGGPGTGELFF
DNA: TGTGCCAGCGGAAAAGCGGGAGGGCCGGGGACCGGGGAGCTGTTTTTT
D: TRBD2
V: TRBV5-4
size: few
J: TRBJ2-2

CDR3: CASSLSGVNYGYTF
DNA: TGCGCCAGCAGCTTGAGCGGGGTTAACTATGGCTACACCTTC
D: NA
V: TRBV5-1
size: NA
J: TRBJ1-2

CDR3: CASSLERRESPLHF
DNA: TGTGCCAGTAGTCTAGAGCGGAGGGAATCACCCCTCCACTTT
D: NA
V: TRBV19
size: NA
J: TRBJ1-6

CDR3: CASSFGQASYYGYTF
DNA: TGTGCCAGCAGCTTCGGACAGGCGTCCTACTATGGCTACACCTTC
D: TRBD1
V: TRBV7-9
size: once
J: TRBJ1-2

CDR3: CARGGQGETQYF
DNA: TGTGCCAGGGGGGGACAGGGAGAGACCCAGTACTTC
D: TRBD1
V: TRBV7-8
size: NA
J: TRBJ2-5

CDR3: CASKPLDRNTEAFF
DNA: TGTGCCAGTAAACCCCTCGACAGGAACACTGAAGCTTTCTTT
D: NA
V: TRBV19
size: NA
J: TRBJ1-1

CDR3: CASSPPTGRSYNEQFF
DNA: TGTGCCAGCTCACCACCGACAGGGAGGTCCTACAATGAGCAGTTCTTC
D: NA
V: TRBV18
size: NA
J: TRBJ2-1

CDR3: CASTGLHEGNQPQHF
DNA: TGTGCCAGTACGGGATTGCATGAGGGCAATCAGCCCCAGCATTTT
D: NA
V: TRBV19
size: once
J: TRBJ1-5

CDR3: CASSSYRDTYNEQFF
DNA: TGTGCCAGCAGTTCGTACCGGGACACCTACAATGAGCAGTTCTTC
D: NA
V: TRBV6-2/TRBV6-3
size: NA
J: TRBJ2-1

CDR3: CASSQNIKLFF
DNA: TGTGCCAGCAGCCAGAACATAAAACTGTTTTTT
D: NA
V: TRBV7-9
size: NA
J: TRBJ1-4

CDR3: CAWTEGASSYNEQFF
DNA: TGTGCCTGGACCGAGGGCGCCAGCTCCTACAATGAGCAGTTCTTC
D: NA
V: TRBV30
size: NA
J: TRBJ2-1

CDR3: CATSEGRRENTEAFF
DNA: TGTGCCACCAGCGAGGGTAGGAGGGAGAACACTGAAGCTTTCTTT
D: NA
V: TRBV15
size: NA
J: TRBJ1-1

CDR3: CASSSSGTSGRANTGELFF
DNA: TGTGCCAGTAGTTCATCCGGGACTAGCGGGAGAGCGAACACCGGGGAGCTGTTTTTT
D: TRBD2
V: TRBV19
size: NA
J: TRBJ2-2

CDR3: CASNLVGTVQPQHF
DNA: TGTGCCAGCAACCTTGTGGGCACGGTCCAGCCCCAGCATTTT
D: NA
V: TRBV2
size: NA
J: TRBJ1-5

CDR3: CASTSPGGGPQADTQYF
DNA: TGTGCCAGCACCTCCCCTGGGGGGGGCCCGCAGGCAGATACGCAGTATTTT
D: NA
V: TRBV7-8
size: few
J: TRBJ2-3

CDR3: CASSLYQIGGPNGEKLFF
DNA: TGTGCCAGCAGCCTTTACCAAATAGGGGGACCTAATGGGGAAAAACTGTTTTTT
D: NA
V: TRBV3-1/TRBV3-2
size: NA
J: TRBJ1-4

CDR3: CASSLALGPYNEQFF
DNA: TGTGCCAGCAGCTTAGCATTGGGGCCCTACAATGAGCAGTTCTTC
D: NA
V: TRBV11-2
size: NA
J: TRBJ2-1

CDR3: CASSTGQGYYGYTF
DNA: TGTGCCAGCAGCACCGGACAGGGTTACTATGGCTACACCTTC
D: TRBD1
V: TRBV5-4
size: once
J: TRBJ1-2

CDR3: CASSPGSPLHF
DNA: TGTGCCAGCAGCCCGGGGTCACCCCTCCACTTT
D: NA
V: TRBV12-3/TRBV12-4
size: few
J: TRBJ1-6

CDR3: CASSTRDRANTEAFF
DNA: TGTGCCAGCAGCACCCGGGACAGGGCAAACACTGAAGCTTTCTTT
D: TRBD1
V: TRBV5-6
size: NA
J: TRBJ1-1

CDR3: CASTLFLPGQARPDF
DNA: TGTGCCAGCACCCTGTTCTTACCGGGACAAGCCCGCCCTGACTTC
D: NA
V: TRBV6-1
size: NA
J: TRBJ1-2

CDR3: CASGLSGGALGEQFF
DNA: TGTGCTAGTGGACTAAGCGGGGGGGCCTTGGGTGAGCAGTTCTTC
D: TRBD2
V: TRBV12-5
size: NA
J: TRBJ2-1

CDR3: CASSSLAGAGHEQYF
DNA: TGTGCCAGTAGTTCCTTAGCGGGAGCGGGCCACGAGCAGTACTTC
D: TRBD2
V: TRBV19
size: NA
J: TRBJ2-7

CDR3: CASSDWAGQTEAFF
DNA: TGTGCCAGCAGTGATTGGGCAGGGCAGACTGAAGCTTTCTTT
D: NA
V: TRBV2
size: NA
J: TRBJ1-1

CDR3: CASSQALRVGETQYF
DNA: TGTGCCAGCAGCCAAGCCCTGCGGGTTGGGGAGACCCAGTACTTC
D: NA
V: TRBV3-1/TRBV3-2
size: few
J: TRBJ2-5

CDR3: CASSPSGGLSYEQYF
DNA: TGTGCCAGCAGCCCTAGCGGGGGGCTTTCCTACGAGCAGTACTTC
D: TRBD2
V: TRBV7-2
size: once
J: TRBJ2-7

CDR3: CATSNPRTGGYNEQFF
DNA: TGTGCCACCAGCAATCCTCGTACGGGAGGTTACAATGAGCAGTTCTTC
D: TRBD2
V: TRBV24-1
size: NA
J: TRBJ2-1

CDR3: CASSLFYGTGVATNEKLFF
DNA: TGTGCCAGCAGTTTATTTTACGGGACAGGGGTTGCAACTAATGAAAAACTGTTTTTT
D: TRBD1
V: TRBV27
size: NA
J: TRBJ1-4

CDR3: CASSFVQGADTIYF
DNA: TGCGCCAGCAGCTTTGTACAGGGCGCGGACACCATATATTTT
D: NA
V: TRBV5-1
size: NA
J: TRBJ1-3

CDR3: CASTTGTSGRRETQYF
DNA: TGTGCCAGCACCACTGGGACTAGCGGGAGGCGGGAGACCCAGTACTTC
D: TRBD2
V: TRBV28
size: NA
J: TRBJ2-5

CDR3: CASSHPGSYTF
DNA: TGCGCCAGCAGCCACCCGGGTAGCTACACCTTC
D: NA
V: TRBV4-1
size: NA
J: TRBJ1-2

CDR3: CASSLGGSGGYNEQFF
DNA: TGTGCCAGCAGCTTAGGTGGTAGCGGGGGATACAATGAGCAGTTCTTC
D: TRBD2
V: TRBV7-2
size: NA
J: TRBJ2-1

CDR3: CASSLGDSSEGGQPQHF
DNA: TGTGCCAGCAGCTTGGGGGACTCTTCGGAAGGCGGTCAGCCCCAGCATTTT
D: NA
V: TRBV5-8
size: NA
J: TRBJ1-5

CDR3: CASSQGQYNEKLFF
DNA: TGTGCCAGCAGTCAGGGACAGTATAATGAAAAACTGTTTTTT
D: TRBD1
V: TRBV6-5
size: NA
J: TRBJ1-4

CDR3: CASSQQSNEQFF
DNA: TGTGCCAGCAGTCAACAGTCTAATGAGCAGTTCTTC
D: NA
V: TRBV6-6
size: NA
J: TRBJ2-1

CDR3: CASNEWGANTGELFF
DNA: TGTGCCAGCAACGAATGGGGCGCGAACACCGGGGAGCTGTTTTTT
D: NA
V: TRBV7-3
size: NA
J: TRBJ2-2

CDR3: CSVEFAGQNYGYTF
DNA: TGCAGCGTTGAATTCGCGGGACAGAACTATGGCTACACCTTC
D: TRBD1
V: TRBV29-1
size: NA
J: TRBJ1-2

CDR3: CASSAQTGQGSTDTQYF
DNA: TGTGCCAGCAGCGCGCAAACCGGACAGGGGAGCACAGATACGCAGTATTTT
D: TRBD1
V: TRBV9
size: NA
J: TRBJ2-3

CDR3: CASSEEWTSNNEQFF
DNA: TGTGCCAGCAGTGAGGAATGGACTTCTAACAATGAGCAGTTCTTC
D: NA
V: TRBV2
size: NA
J: TRBJ2-1

CDR3: CSAAQGGLAGGYTGELFF
DNA: TGCAGCGCCGCCCAGGGGGGACTAGCGGGAGGGTACACCGGGGAGCTGTTTTTT
D: TRBD2
V: TRBV29-1
size: NA
J: TRBJ2-2

CDR3: CASSMGGTTPDTQYF
DNA: TGTGCCAGTAGTATGGGGGGGACCACCCCAGATACGCAGTATTTT
D: TRBD2
V: TRBV19
size: NA
J: TRBJ2-3

CDR3: CASSFDRGNYGYTF
DNA: TGTGCCAGCAGCTTCGACAGGGGCAACTATGGCTACACCTTC
D: TRBD1
V: TRBV5-5
size: NA
J: TRBJ1-2

CDR3: CASSLEWGANYGYTF
DNA: TGTGCCAGCAGCTTGGAGTGGGGGGCTAACTATGGCTACACCTTC
D: NA
V: TRBV5-5
size: NA
J: TRBJ1-2

CDR3: CARESVGVPSNQPQHF
DNA: TGCGCCAGAGAGTCGGTAGGGGTACCTAGCAATCAGCCCCAGCATTTT
D: NA
V: TRBV23-1
size: NA
J: TRBJ1-5